These 21 T cell receptor beta chains share one sample of origin, sequenced in a study of post-analysis software for immune sequencing data. General study findings and limits: TRBV5-6, TRBV5-1 and TRBV20-1 were among about 5 TRBV segments more frequent in patients than controls.

The authors incorporated unique molecular identifiers into the TCR beta cDNA libraries. TCRdb redid the calling of the PCR reads with MiXCR, one entry per CDR3 protein. The table lists about 810,000 distinct CDR3 sequences, 53% of them singletons. These receptors have no known antigen. The source material was blood. These receptors all stem from a girl aged 5-17 years with multiple sclerosis.

This clonotype came up once. The rearrangement links TRBV5-1 to TRBJ1-1; tentative D call: TRBD1 (6 bases). This CDR3 has 15 residues. Germline V gene sequence: CDR1 SGHRS, CDR2 YFSETQ. The V end lost 3 bases, the J end lost 0 bases, and 12 bases lay between the germline ends. The CDR3, as DNA: TGCGCCAGCAGCTGGACCACAGGGCTGAACACTGAAGCTTTCTTT. Its protein product is CASSWTTGLNTEAFF.

This clonotype was counted only a few times. V usage is TRBV20-1 and J usage is TRBJ2-1; no reliable D call. The CDR3 loop spans 14 amino acids. Trimming took off 3 bases at V and 7 bases at J, with 16 bases between the two ends. CDR1 DFQATT and CDR2 SNEGSKA come from the germline V gene (reference sequence). This CDR3 is CSARDGRRVNEQFF. DNA for the CDR3: TGCAGTGCTAGGGACGGCCGAAGGGTAAATGAGCAGTTCTTC.

V usage is TRBV4-1 and J usage is TRBJ1-1; D unclear. V was clipped by 4 bases and J by 1 base, with 10 bases between them. Germline V CDR1 and CDR2: MGHRA, YSYEKL. This CDR3 contains 14 residues. CDR3 in amino acids: CASSLRESNTEAFF. For the CDR3, the DNA is TGCGCCAGCAGCCTTAGGGAGTCGAACACTGAAGCTTTCTTT.

This clonotype was recorded at least ten times. The rearrangement uses TRBV29-1 and TRBJ1-2; D is possibly TRBD1 (5 bases). V shed 6 bases and J shed 8 bases, with 13 bases lying between them. CDR3 size: 11 residues. The germline V gene encodes CDR1 SQVTM and CDR2 ANQGSEA. This chain's CDR3 is CSVDGHVGYTF. CDR3 DNA sequence: TGCAGCGTCGACGGACACGTGGGCTACACCTTC. Full variable domain (remainder filled in from reference TRBV29-1 and TRBJ1-2): SAVISQKPSRDICQRGTSLTIQCQVDSQVTMMFWYRQQPGQSLTLIATANQGSEATYESGFVIDKFPISRPNLTFSTLTVSNMSPEDSSIYLCSVDGHVGYTFGSGTRLTVV.

This chain uses TRBV6-1 with TRBJ1-4; possible D gene TRBD1, 6 bases. V was shortened by 6 bases and J by 6 bases, with 20 bases between the two germline ends. The CDR3 runs to 16 residues. Germline V lookup: CDR1 MNHNS, CDR2 SASEGT. CDR3 region: CASSSKDSPQYEKLFF. The CDR3 nucleotides read TGTGCCAGCAGCTCCAAGGACAGTCCTCAATATGAAAAACTGTTTTTT.

This clonotype showed up just once. This chain uses TRBV5-1 with TRBJ2-5; 12 bases align to TRBD2. Per the germline V gene, CDR1 is SGHRS and CDR2 is YFSETQ. The CDR3 sequence is 17 residues long. With 0 bases clipped from V and 11 bases from J, the junction kept 14 bases outside the gene matches. Here the CDR3 DNA reads TGCGCCAGCAGCTTGGGGGCTACTAGCGGGAGGAACAATGAGCAGTACTTC. This encodes CASSLGATSGRNNEQYF.

V is TRBV20-1 and J is TRBJ2-4, with TRBD2 matching over 11 bases. Judging by the DNA end, TRBJ2-5 fits better; the J call may be wrong. The germline gives CDR1 DFQATT, CDR2 SNEGSKA (reference sequence). This CDR3 region has 14 residues. CDR3 sequence (DNA): TGCAGTGCTACACTTAGCGGGGGGGAAGAGACCCAGTACTTC. Its protein is CSATLSGGEETQYF.

The table lists this clonotype with a count of one. This chain connects TRBV6-5 to TRBJ2-7; D not resolved. From germline, CDR1 is MNHEY and CDR2 SVGAGI. Trimming took off 6 bases at V and 2 bases at J, with 20 bases between the two ends. This CDR3 has 16 residues. CDR3 coding DNA: TGTGCCAGCAGCTCCTACGTCGGGCCCTCGGCCTACGAGCAGTACTTC. Translation gives CASSSYVGPSAYEQYF.

The V call is TRBV5-1, the J call TRBJ2-7; D is perhaps TRBD1 (6 bases). V shed 3 bases and J shed 0 bases, with 10 bases lying between them. The germline V gene encodes CDR1 SGHRS and CDR2 YFSETQ. The CDR3 length is 14 residues. The CDR3 nucleotides read TGCGCCAGCAGCTCTAACAGGGACTCCTACGAGCAGTACTTC. Translated, it gives CASSSNRDSYEQYF.

This clonotype appeared a few times. The gene calls are TRBV20-1 and TRBJ2-7, with 8 bases lining up with TRBD1. Trimming removed 4 bases from V and 0 bases from J; junction bases left unmatched: 5. Germline assignment: CDR1 DFQATT and CDR2 SNEGSKA (reference sequence). The CDR3 is 14 amino acids. The DNA for the CDR3 is TGCAGTGCTACATGGACAGGGACCTCCTACGAGCAGTACTTC. Its translation: CSATWTGTSYEQYF.

V usage is TRBV29-1 and J usage is TRBJ1-2, with D possibly matching TRBD1 (5 bases). CDR3 size: 14 residues. V dropped 7 bases and J dropped 2 bases, with 17 bases sitting between them. Looked up from germline, CDR1 is SQVTM and CDR2 is ANQGSEA. CDR3 sequence (DNA): TGCAGCGCCGACGGGGGACCTACGAACTATGGCTACACCTTC. It translates to CSADGGPTNYGYTF.

This clonotype was recorded a few times. The chain links TRBV7-9 to TRBJ2-6; unclear D gene. The ends were cut back, 5 bases at V and 4 bases at J, with 12 bases in the middle. Germline CDR1 and CDR2: SEHNR and FQNEAQ (reference sequence). This CDR3 region has 15 residues. CDR3 sequence: CASSAGLGGANVLTF. CDR3 DNA: TGTGCCAGCAGCGCAGGTCTCGGCGGGGCCAACGTCCTGACTTTC.

This clonotype was counted a few times. The rearrangement joins TRBV4-1 to TRBJ2-4; D is perhaps TRBD2 (6 bases). This CDR3 comprises 15 residues. Per the germline V gene, CDR1 is MGHRA and CDR2 is YSYEKL. Trimming took off 5 bases at V and 0 bases at J, with 11 bases between the two ends. The CDR3 DNA follows: TGCGCCAGCAGCTATCCGGGGGTAGCCAAAAACATTCAGTACTTC. Amino acid sequence: CASSYPGVAKNIQYF.

The table lists this clonotype with a few counts. This chain joins TRBV27 and TRBJ1-1; D remains unclear. CDR3 length: 13 amino acids. Germline values: CDR1 MNHEY, CDR2 SMNVEV (reference sequence). Between the trimmed V and J ends, which lost 3 bases and 0 bases, there was a span of 5 bases. The CDR3 loop reads CASSLYLNTEAFF. For the CDR3, the DNA is TGTGCCAGCAGTTTGTACTTGAACACTGAAGCTTTCTTT.

V gene TRBV29-1 combines with J gene TRBJ1-1; D unclear. V was clipped by 6 bases and J by 7 bases, with 12 bases between them. The CDR3 length is 11 residues. CDR1 and CDR2 from the germline V gene are SQVTM and ANQGSEA. CDR3 sequence (DNA): TGCAGCGTCGCAGGTGCGAGTGAAGCTTTCTTT. The encoded protein is CSVAGASEAFF.

This clonotype has more than one count but fewer than ten. The V gene is TRBV20-1, the J gene TRBJ2-7, with D perhaps TRBD1 or TRBD2 (6 bases each). In germline, CDR1 is DFQATT, CDR2 SNEGSKA (reference sequence). V lost 6 bases, J lost 0 bases, and 12 bases lay in between. This CDR3 has 13 amino acids. The CDR3 is CSARGGHSYEQYF. Written as DNA, the CDR3 is TGCAGTGCCCGTGGGGGGCACTCCTACGAGCAGTACTTC.

The J gene is TRBJ2-5, the V gene TRBV7-3, with TRBD1 matching 8 bases. The J call may be wrong; the DNA end is better matched by TRBJ2-7. Germline CDR1 is SGHTA and CDR2 is FQGTGA. CDR3 length: 14 amino acids. The DNA for the CDR3 is TGTGCCAGCGGCTCCACAGGGGGGCCTTACGAGCAGTACTTC. Translating it yields CASGSTGGPYEQYF.

The V call is TRBV12-3 or TRBV12-4, the J call TRBJ1-5, with D possibly being TRBD1 (5 bases). This CDR3 comprises 16 residues. V was shortened by 4 bases and J by 3 bases, with 16 bases between the two germline ends. CDR3 residues: CASSSKLAGLNQPQHF. CDR3 DNA: TGTGCCAGCAGTTCCAAACTCGCAGGGCTCAATCAGCCCCAGCATTTT.

The chain joins TRBV18 to TRBJ2-3, with D unresolved. The CDR3 has 17 amino acids. Germline V gene lookup returns CDR1 KGHSH and CDR2 LQKENI. V lost 2 bases to trimming and J lost 1 base, with 16 bases between them. The CDR3 protein is CASSPGVQIRGTDTQYF. In DNA, the CDR3 is TGTGCCAGCTCACCAGGGGTGCAGATCCGAGGCACAGATACGCAGTATTTT.

This clonotype has a single count. This sequence joins TRBV6-6 and TRBJ2-3, with 7 positions matching TRBD1. The CDR3 has 17 residues. CDR1 is MNHNY and CDR2 is SVGAGI in the germline V gene (reference sequence). After removal of 2 bases from V and 2 bases from J, the junction contained 10 bases not matched to a gene. CDR3 coding DNA: TGTGCCAGCAGTTACCCCAGAAAGGGGGCTGACACAGATACGCAGTATTTT. Translation gives CASSYPRKGADTDTQYF.

The table lists this clonotype with a count of one. At one end the junction does not follow the germline gene, possibly because of a read error. The chain couples TRBV5-1 to TRBJ2-1, with TRBD2 matching 9 bases. The DNA end favors TRBJ2-7, so the J call may be wrong. Per the germline V gene, CDR1 is SGHRS and CDR2 is YFSETQ. This CDR3 is built from 18 residues. CDR3 region: CANSLLRGASGISYEQYF. CDR3 coding DNA: TGCGCCAACAGCTTGTTAAGGGGGGCTAGCGGGATCTCCTACGAGCAGTACTTC.